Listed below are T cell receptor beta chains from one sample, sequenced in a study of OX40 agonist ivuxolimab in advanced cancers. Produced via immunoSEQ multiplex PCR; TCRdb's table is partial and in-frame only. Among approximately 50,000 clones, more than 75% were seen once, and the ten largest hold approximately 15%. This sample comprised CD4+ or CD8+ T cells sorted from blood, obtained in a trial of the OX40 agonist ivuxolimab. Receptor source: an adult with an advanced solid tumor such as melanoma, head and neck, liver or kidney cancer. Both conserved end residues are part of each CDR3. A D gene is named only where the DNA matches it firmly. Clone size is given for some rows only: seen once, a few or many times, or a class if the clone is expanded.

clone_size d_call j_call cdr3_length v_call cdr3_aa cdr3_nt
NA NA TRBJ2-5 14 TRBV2 CASSGAGTPETQYF TGTGCCAGCAGTGGGGCGGGGACCCCAGAGACCCAGTACTTC
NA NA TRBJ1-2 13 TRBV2 CASSRGANYGYTF TGTGCCAGCAGCCGAGGAGCTAACTATGGCTACACCTTC
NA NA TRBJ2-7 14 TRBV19 CASSTGTRTYEQYF TGTGCCAGTAGCACCGGGACGAGGACCTACGAGCAGTACTTC
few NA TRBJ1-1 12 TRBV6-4 CASSDRAGEAFF TGTGCCAGCAGTGACAGGGCAGGTGAAGCTTTCTTT
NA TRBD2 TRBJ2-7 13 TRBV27 CASSFSSGRAAYF TGTGCCAGCAGTTTTTCCAGCGGGAGGGCCGCGTACTTC
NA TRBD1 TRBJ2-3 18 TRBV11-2 CASSSRGPGQGGTDTQYF TGTGCCAGCAGCTCCAGGGGGCCGGGACAGGGTGGAACAGATACGCAGTATTTT
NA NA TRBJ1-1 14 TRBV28 CASSLSAGARKAFF TGTGCCAGCAGTTTATCGGCGGGGGCGAGGAAAGCTTTCTTT
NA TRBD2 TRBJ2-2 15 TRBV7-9 CASSSREGRDGELFF TGTGCCAGCAGCTCGAGGGAGGGTCGGGACGGGGAGCTGTTTTTT
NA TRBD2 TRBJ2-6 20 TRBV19 CASSMYNIGDYSSGANVLTF TGTGCCAGTAGTATGTATAATATCGGGGACTACAGCTCTGGGGCCAACGTCCTGACTTTC
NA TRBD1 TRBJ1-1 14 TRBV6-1 CASRRGQGSTEAFF TGTGCCAGCAGGAGGGGACAGGGGAGTACTGAAGCTTTCTTT
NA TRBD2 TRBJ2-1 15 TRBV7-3 CASSLILAGWNEQFF TGTGCCAGCAGCTTAATCCTAGCGGGATGGAATGAGCAGTTCTTC
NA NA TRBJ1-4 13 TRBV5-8 CASSLVGVGKLFF TGTGCCAGCAGCTTGGTCGGGGTTGGAAAACTGTTTTTT
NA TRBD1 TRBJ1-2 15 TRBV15 CATSLGQGRYYGYTF TGTGCCACCAGCCTAGGACAGGGACGGTACTATGGCTACACCTTC
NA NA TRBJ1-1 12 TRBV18 CASSPLSPPAFF TGTGCCAGCTCACCACTGAGCCCACCAGCTTTCTTT
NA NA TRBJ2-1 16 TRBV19 CASSKRQVGSYNEQFF TGTGCCAGTAGCAAAAGACAGGTAGGTTCCTACAATGAGCAGTTCTTC
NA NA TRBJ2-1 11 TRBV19 CATWLYNEQFF TGTGCCACCTGGTTGTACAATGAGCAGTTCTTC
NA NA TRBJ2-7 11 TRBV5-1 CASSLAYEQYF TGCGCCAGCAGCCTCGCCTACGAGCAGTACTTC
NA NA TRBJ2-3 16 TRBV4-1 CASSQPGRDSTDTQYF TGCGCCAGCAGCCAACCCGGGCGCGATAGCACAGATACGCAGTATTTT
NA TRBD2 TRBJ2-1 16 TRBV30 CAWKVYSGRAHNEQFF TGTGCCTGGAAGGTCTATAGCGGGAGGGCCCACAATGAGCAGTTCTTC
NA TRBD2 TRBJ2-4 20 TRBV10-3 CAISESPLPGGPVAKNIQYF TGTGCCATCAGTGAGTCGCCTCTTCCGGGAGGACCCGTAGCCAAAAACATTCAGTACTTC
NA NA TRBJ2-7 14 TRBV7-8 CASSGPTGTYEQYF TGTGCCAGCAGCGGACCGACAGGCACCTACGAGCAGTACTTC
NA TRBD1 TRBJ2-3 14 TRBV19 CASSIGTETDTQYF TGTGCCAGTAGTATCGGGACAGAAACAGATACGCAGTATTTT
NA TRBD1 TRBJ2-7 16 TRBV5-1 CASSLGLKQGAGEQYF TGCGCCAGCAGCTTGGGTCTTAAACAGGGGGCGGGCGAGCAGTACTTC
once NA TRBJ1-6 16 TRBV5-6 CASSGGRLSNNSPLHF TGTGCCAGCAGCGGTGGGAGGCTGAGTAATAATTCACCCCTCCACTTT
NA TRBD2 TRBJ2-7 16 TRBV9 CASSGRVAGGPYEQYF TGTGCCAGCAGCGGGAGGGTAGCGGGAGGGCCCTACGAGCAGTACTTC
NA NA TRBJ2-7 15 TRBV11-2 CASSLEGRMTYEQYF TGTGCCAGCAGCTTAGAGGGGAGGATGACCTACGAGCAGTACTTC
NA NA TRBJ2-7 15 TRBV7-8 CASSPPAAKFYEQYF TGTGCCAGCAGCCCTCCAGCTGCAAAGTTCTACGAGCAGTACTTC
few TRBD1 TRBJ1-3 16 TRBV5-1 CASSLGTGTSGNTIYF TGCGCCAGCAGCTTGGGGACAGGCACCTCTGGAAACACCATATATTTT
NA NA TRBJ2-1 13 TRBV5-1 CASSRDPHNEQFF TGCGCCAGCAGCAGGGACCCCCACAATGAGCAGTTCTTC
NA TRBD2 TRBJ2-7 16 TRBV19 CASSIWGTSGTYEQYF TGTGCCAGTAGTATATGGGGGACTAGCGGGACATACGAGCAGTACTTC
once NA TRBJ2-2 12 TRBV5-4 CASSLAVGELFF TGTGCCAGCAGCTTAGCGGTCGGGGAGCTGTTTTTT
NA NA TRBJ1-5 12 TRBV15 CATSLLGQPQHF TGTGCCACCAGCCTGTTGGGACAGCCCCAGCATTTT
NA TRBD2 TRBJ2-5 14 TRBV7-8 CASSLGGGQETQYF TGTGCCAGCAGCTTAGGGGGGGGACAAGAGACCCAGTACTTC
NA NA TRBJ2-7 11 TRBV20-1 CSARSGYEQYF TGCAGTGCTAGGTCAGGGTACGAGCAGTACTTC
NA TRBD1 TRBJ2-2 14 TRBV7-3 CASSLQGAPGELFF TGTGCCAGCAGCTTACAGGGGGCTCCCGGGGAGCTGTTTTTT
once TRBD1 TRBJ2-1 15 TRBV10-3 CAIRSGTGDHNEQFF TGTGCCATCAGGTCCGGGACAGGGGATCACAATGAGCAGTTCTTC
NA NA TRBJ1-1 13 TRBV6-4 CASSDSPNTEAFF TGTGCCAGCAGTGACTCGCCAAACACTGAAGCTTTCTTT
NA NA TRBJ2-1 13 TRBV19 CASSIRGGNEQFF TGTGCCAGTAGTATCAGGGGGGGTAATGAGCAGTTCTTC
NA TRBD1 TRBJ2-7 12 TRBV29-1 CSVWDRVGEQYF TGCAGCGTGTGGGACAGGGTGGGAGAGCAGTACTTC
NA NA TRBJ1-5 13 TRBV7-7 CASSVGMDQPQHF TGTGCTAGCAGCGTCGGGATGGATCAGCCCCAGCATTTT
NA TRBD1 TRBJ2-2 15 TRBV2 CASSEDRGRAGELFF TGTGCCAGCAGTGAGGACAGGGGACGGGCCGGGGAGCTGTTTTTT
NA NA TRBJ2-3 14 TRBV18 CASSPPGAGDTQYF TGTGCCAGCTCACCACCAGGGGCAGGGGATACGCAGTATTTT
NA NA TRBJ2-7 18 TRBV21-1 CASSKRKPTSGEIYEQYF TGTGCCAGCAGTAAAAGGAAGCCGACTAGCGGGGAAATATACGAGCAGTACTTC
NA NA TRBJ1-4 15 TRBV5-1 CASSLQAATNEKLFF TGCGCCAGCAGCTTACAGGCTGCAACTAATGAAAAACTGTTTTTT
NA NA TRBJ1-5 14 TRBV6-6 CASSKGRNAQPQHF TGTGCCAGCAGCAAAGGAAGGAACGCTCAGCCCCAGCATTTT
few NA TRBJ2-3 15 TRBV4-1 CASSQDRKGTDTQYF TGCGCCAGCAGCCAAGATAGAAAGGGCACAGATACGCAGTATTTT
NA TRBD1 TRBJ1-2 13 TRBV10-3 CAISLDRDYGYTF TGTGCCATCAGCTTGGACAGGGACTATGGCTACACCTTC
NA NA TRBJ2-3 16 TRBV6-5 CASSYSGTSYTDTQYF TGTGCCAGCAGTTACTCCGGGACTTCCTACACAGATACGCAGTATTTT
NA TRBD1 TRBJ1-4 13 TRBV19 CASSTSGGEKLFF TGTGCCAGTAGTACGTCAGGGGGCGAAAAACTGTTTTTT
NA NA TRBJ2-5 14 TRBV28 CASRPKDGALTQYF TGTGCCAGCAGACCCAAGGATGGTGCGCTCACCCAGTACTTC
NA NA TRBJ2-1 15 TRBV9 CASNEVGLTYNEQFF TGTGCCAGCAACGAAGTGGGGCTTACCTACAATGAGCAGTTCTTC
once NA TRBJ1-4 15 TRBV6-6 CASSYIGGGSMELFF TGTGCCAGCAGTTACATCGGGGGGGGGAGCATGGAACTGTTTTTT
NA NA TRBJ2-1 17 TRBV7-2 CASSLGVGGRSYNEQFF TGTGCCAGCAGCTTAGGCGTTGGAGGGAGGTCCTACAATGAGCAGTTCTTC
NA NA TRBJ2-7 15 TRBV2 CASRERGVSSYEQYF TGTGCCAGCAGGGAGAGGGGGGTTAGCTCCTACGAGCAGTACTTC
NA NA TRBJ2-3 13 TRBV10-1 CASSESEESAQYF TGCGCCAGCAGTGAGTCAGAAGAGTCGGCGCAGTATTTT
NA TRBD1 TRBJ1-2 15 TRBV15 CATSSQKTGSYGYTF TGTGCCACCAGCAGCCAAAAGACAGGGAGCTATGGCTACACCTTC
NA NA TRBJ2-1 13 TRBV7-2 CASSSPSYNEQFF TGTGCCAGCAGCTCCCCTAGCTACAATGAGCAGTTCTTC